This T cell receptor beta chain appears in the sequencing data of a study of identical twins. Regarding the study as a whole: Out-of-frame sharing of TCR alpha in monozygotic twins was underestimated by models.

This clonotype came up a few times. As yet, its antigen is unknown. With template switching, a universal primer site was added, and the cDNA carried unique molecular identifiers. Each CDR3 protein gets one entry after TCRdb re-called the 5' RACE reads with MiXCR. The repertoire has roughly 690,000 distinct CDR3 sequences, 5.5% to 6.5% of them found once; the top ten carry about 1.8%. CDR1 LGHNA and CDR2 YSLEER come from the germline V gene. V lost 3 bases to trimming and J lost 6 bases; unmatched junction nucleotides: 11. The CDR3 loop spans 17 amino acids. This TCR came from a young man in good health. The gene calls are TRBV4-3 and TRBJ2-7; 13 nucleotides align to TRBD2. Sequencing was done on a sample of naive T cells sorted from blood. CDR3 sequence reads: CASSQDLPGLAGLEQYF. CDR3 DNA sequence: TGCGCCAGCAGCCAGGATTTACCGGGACTAGCGGGACTCGAGCAGTACTTC.